These 11 T cell receptor beta chains originate from one sample sequenced in a study of T cell repertoires in cytomegalovirus infection. TCRdb fed the reads into MiXCR, producing one record per CDR3 protein. The sample comprises some 110,000 distinct CDR3 sequences, roughly a tenth of which are singletons, and around 33% rests with the top ten. These TCRs' antigens remain unknown. The specimen was PBMCs, sequenced either directly or after in vitro stimulation (not recorded which). The receptor source for this set is a human donor in good health (CMV status not recorded). Some clones in this sample may be carry-over from other donors' samples.

CDR3 coding DNA: TGTGCCAGCAGCCCAGAGGGACAAAGCAATCAGCCCCAGCATTTT. Amino acids: CASSPEGQSNQPQHF. V usage is TRBV5-5 and J usage is TRBJ1-5, with a weak D call TRBD1 (6 bases). Trimming left V 4 bases short and J 1 base short, with 12 bases between. The CDR3 has 15 residues. Germline CDR1 and CDR2: SGHKS and YYEKEE (reference sequence).

Concerning this clonotype: A much bigger clone sits one base away, suggesting this may be a read error. The rearrangement links TRBV6-8 to TRBJ2-2, with 8 bases matching TRBD2. In germline, CDR1 is MNHGY, CDR2 SAAAGT. The trim removed 7 bases at V and 6 bases at J, leaving 4 bases unmatched. This CDR3 is 13 amino acids long. The CDR3 here is CASTSGWSGELFF. The CDR3 region has the DNA TGTGCCAGCACTAGCGGGTGGTCCGGGGAGCTGTTTTTT.

As to this clonotype: This CDR3 is missing its conserved last phenylalanine or tryptophan, likely due to a read error. The limits of the CDR3 on the DNA are not certain, so only TCRdb's listed CDR3 is given. V gene TRBV12-3 or TRBV12-4 combines with J gene TRBJ2-1; TRBD2 is the table's D call, not checked against the DNA. With termini counted, the CDR3 has 12 amino acids. The CDR3 is CASCLAPSGASI.

At least ten counts were recorded for this clonotype. The V gene is TRBV7-8, the J gene TRBJ2-7; TRBD2 matches 10 bases. Germline CDR1 is SGHVS and CDR2 is FQNEAQ. Trimming removed 3 bases from V and 6 bases from J; junction bases left unmatched: 2. The CDR3 consists of 13 residues. The CDR3 DNA reads TGTGCCAGCAGCTTGGCTAGCGGGAGCGAGCAGTACGTC. Its protein product is CASSLASGSEQYV.

This clonotype showed up just a few times. This sequence joins TRBV9 and TRBJ1-3; TRBD1 is a possible D gene (5 bases). This CDR3 region has 14 residues. Germline assignment: CDR1 SGDLS and CDR2 YYNGEE. Trimming took off 3 bases at V and 2 bases at J, with 9 bases between the two ends. The CDR3 region is CASSAGLPGNTIYF. In DNA form, the CDR3 reads TGTGCCAGCAGCGCGGGGCTCCCTGGAAACACCATATATTTT.

In this sample, this clonotype turned up many times. The genes are TRBV7-2 and TRBJ2-5; 11 nucleotides align to TRBD2. From germline, CDR1 is SGHTA and CDR2 FQGNSA. This CDR3 has 16 residues. V dropped 0 bases and J dropped 7; count of bases not matched to a gene: 7. CDR3 nucleotide sequence: TGTGCCAGCAGCTTAGCCCTCGGTAGCGGGAGGGGGACCCAGTACTTC. This gives the protein CASSLALGSGRGTQYF.

This clonotype came up many times. This chain joins TRBV6-6 and TRBJ2-3; D unclear. CDR1 and CDR2 (germline): MNHNY, SVGAGI (reference sequence). V was pared by 6 bases and J by 2 bases, with 3 bases between. This CDR3 spans 11 amino acids. This CDR3 is CASRITDTQYF. CDR3 bases: TGTGCCAGCAGAATCACAGATACGCAGTATTTT.

This clonotype showed up just a few times. The chain carries TRBV6-5 and TRBJ2-3; D perhaps matches TRBD2 (5 bases). This CDR3 is 16 amino acids long. Germline lookup yields CDR1 MNHEY and CDR2 SVGAGI. Trimming shortened V by 1 base and J by 0 bases, and 11 bases separated the two germline ends. CDR3 loop: CASSYFGLTSTDTQYF. The CDR3 bases are TGTGCCAGCAGTTACTTCGGACTCACAAGCACAGATACGCAGTATTTT.

The chain uses TRBV19 and TRBJ2-3, with TRBD2 identical over 8 bases. In germline, CDR1 is LNHDA, CDR2 SQIVND (reference sequence). V lost 6 bases, J lost 5 bases, and 13 bases stayed unmatched. The CDR3 is made up of 16 amino acids. The CDR3 region has the DNA TGTGCCAGTAGCCGCCCCGGGGGGGCGCGAGGAGATACGCAGTATTTT. Residues: CASSRPGGARGDTQYF.

This clonotype occurred many times. The gene calls are TRBV7-2 and TRBJ2-7; TRBD1 agrees at 10 bases. Trimming cost V 5 bases and J 2 bases; bases outside gene matches: 6. The CDR3 contains 15 residues. Germline V gene sequence: CDR1 SGHTA, CDR2 FQGNSA. The CDR3 bases are TGTGCCAGCAGCCGACATGGACAGGGGGCCTACGAGCAGTACTTC. It specifies CASSRHGQGAYEQYF.

The sample holds a few counts of this clonotype. The chain couples TRBV28 to TRBJ1-6; D gene ambiguous. The CDR3 loop spans 16 amino acids. Looked up from germline, CDR1 is MDHEN and CDR2 is SYDVKM. The ends were cut back, 3 bases at V and 0 bases at J, with 9 bases in the middle. CDR3 DNA: TGTGCCAGCAGTTTGGGGTTGAGCTCCTATAATTCACCCCTCCACTTT. Its translation is CASSLGLSSYNSPLHF.